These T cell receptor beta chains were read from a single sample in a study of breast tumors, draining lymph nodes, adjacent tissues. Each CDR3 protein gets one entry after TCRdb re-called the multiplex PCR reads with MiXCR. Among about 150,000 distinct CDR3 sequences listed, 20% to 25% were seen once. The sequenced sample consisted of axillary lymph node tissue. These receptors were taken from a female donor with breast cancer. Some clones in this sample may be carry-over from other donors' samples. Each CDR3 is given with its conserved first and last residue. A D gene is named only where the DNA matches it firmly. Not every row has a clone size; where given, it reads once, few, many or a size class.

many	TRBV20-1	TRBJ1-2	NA	TGCAGTGCCCCGACAGACCTGAACCCTAACTATGGCTACACCTTC	CSAPTDLNPNYGYTF
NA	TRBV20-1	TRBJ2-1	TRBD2	TGCAGTGGGGGACTAGCGGGCCCCTACAATGAGCAGTTCTTC	CSGGLAGPYNEQFF
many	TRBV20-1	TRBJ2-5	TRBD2	TGCAGTGCCAGGAGCGGGAGGGCGGAGACCCAGTACTTC	CSARSGRAETQYF
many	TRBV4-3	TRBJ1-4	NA	TGCGCCAGCAGCTCCGGGACCACAACTAATGAAAAACTGTTTTTT	CASSSGTTTNEKLFF
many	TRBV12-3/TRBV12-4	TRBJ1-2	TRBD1	TGTGCCAGCAGCATAGGGACAGGGTATGACTACACCTTC	CASSIGTGYDYTF
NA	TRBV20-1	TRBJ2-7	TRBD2	TGCAGTTTAAGGAGGGGGACTAGCGGGAGGGCCGAGGAGCAGTACTTC	CSLRRGTSGRAEEQYF
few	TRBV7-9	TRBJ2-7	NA	TGTGCCAGCAGCTTGGGGCCCAACCACTACGAGCAGTACTTC	CASSLGPNHYEQYF
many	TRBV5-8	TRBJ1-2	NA	TGTGCCAGCAACCCACTAGGGACCGACGTCTATGGCTACACCTTC	CASNPLGTDVYGYTF
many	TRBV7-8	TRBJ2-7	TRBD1	TGTGCCAGCAGCACATCCCGGGACAGCTGGTACTTC	CASSTSRDSWYF
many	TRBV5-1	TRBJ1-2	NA	TGCGCCAGCAGCGCAACAGGGTTTGGCTATGGCTACACCTTC	CASSATGFGYGYTF
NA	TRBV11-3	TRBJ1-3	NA	TGTGCCAGCAGCTCCCACAGGGCTGGAAACACCATGTATTTT	CASSSHRAGNTMYF
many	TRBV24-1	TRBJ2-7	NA	TGTGCCACCAGTGGCAAAGACAGGGGGTCGACTAGCGGAACCTACGAGCAGTACTTC	CATSGKDRGSTSGTYEQYF
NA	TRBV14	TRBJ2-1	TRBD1	TGTGCCAGCAGCCAGGGTCCAGGGGGCCTGGACAATGAGCAGTTCTTC	CASSQGPGGLDNEQFF
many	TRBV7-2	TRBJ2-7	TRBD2	TGTGCCAGCAGCTTAGTAGCGGGAGGGGCAACCTACGAGCAGTACTTC	CASSLVAGGATYEQYF
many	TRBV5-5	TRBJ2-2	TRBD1	TGTGCCAGCAGCTGGGGACAGGGTCGTACCGGGGAGCTGTTTTTT	CASSWGQGRTGELFF
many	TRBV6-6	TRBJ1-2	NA	TGTGCCAGCAGTTACTCCCGGGACGCTCAGCTTAACTATGGCTACACCTTC	CASSYSRDAQLNYGYTF